The 11 T cell receptor beta chains below all came from one sample that was sequenced in a study of blood T cell repertoires in COVID-19. Sequenced by immunoSEQ multiplex PCR; TCRdb stores in-frame clones only, minus some. Of about 150,000 clones listed, 80% to 90% are singletons. Sequencing was carried out using peripheral blood. These receptors were taken from a man aged 80 or over with acute or convalescent COVID-19.

V is TRBV19 and J is TRBJ2-7; maybe TRBD1 (5 bases). The CDR3 spans 13 residues. The germline gives CDR1 LNHDA, CDR2 SQIVND (reference sequence). V was trimmed by 5 bases and J by 3 bases, leaving 11 bases between them. The CDR3 coding sequence is TGTGCCAGTAGTTCTCGGACACGCTACGAGCAGTACTTC. As protein: CASSSRTRYEQYF.

The chain uses TRBV12-3 or TRBV12-4 and TRBJ1-3, with 8 bases fitting TRBD1. V lost 6 bases to trimming and J lost 6 bases; unmatched junction nucleotides: 4. This CDR3 is 13 amino acids long. The CDR3 loop is CASRVGQENTIYF. CDR3 bases: TGTGCCAGCAGGGTGGGACAGGAAAACACCATATATTTT.

CDR3 bases: TGTGCCAGTAGTACCGACAGGGGAAAGCTACTTCTCTCTGGAAACACCATATATTTT. The encoded protein is CASSTDRGKLLLSGNTIYF. This sequence joins TRBV19 and TRBJ1-3, with 8 bases lining up with TRBD1. CDR1 is LNHDA and CDR2 is SQIVND in the germline V gene (reference sequence). This CDR3 is 19 amino acids long. V shed 4 bases and J 0 bases; nucleotides not matched to a gene: 14.

The chain links TRBV24-1 to TRBJ2-3; no definite D call. The germline V and J ends were trimmed by 12 bases and 1 base, with 10 bases remaining between them. There are 12 residues in the CDR3. Per the germline V gene, CDR1 is KGHDR and CDR2 is SFDVKD. CDR3 amino acids: CASSRGTDTQYF. CDR3 DNA: TGTGCCTCCTCCCGCGGCACAGATACGCAGTATTTT.

V is TRBV7-2 and J is TRBJ1-1, with D perhaps TRBD1 (6 bases). Trimming removed 3 bases from V and 1 base from J, with 9 bases in between. Looked up from germline, CDR1 is SGHTA and CDR2 is FQGNSA. This CDR3 region has 14 residues. The CDR3 here is CASSLRGWNTEAFF. The DNA of the CDR3 is TGTGCCAGCAGCTTGAGGGGGTGGAACACTGAAGCTTTCTTT. Filled out from reference TRBV7-2 and TRBJ1-1, the complete variable domain reads GAGVSQSPSNKVTEKGKDVELRCDPISGHTALYWYRQSLGQGLEFLIYFQGNSAPDKSGLPSDRFSAERTGGSVSTLTIQRTQQEDSAVYLCASSLRGWNTEAFFGQGTRLTVV.

V usage is TRBV5-4 and J usage is TRBJ2-2; 9 bases line up with TRBD2. Per the germline V gene, CDR1 is SGHNT and CDR2 is YYREEE (reference sequence). The CDR3 length is 16 residues. Unmatched junction bases numbered 4, after V lost 0 bases and J lost 4 bases. The CDR3 spells CASSLEGREGTGELFF. CDR3 nucleotide sequence: TGTGCCAGCAGCTTGGAGGGGCGGGAGGGCACCGGGGAGCTGTTTTTT.

The chain carries TRBV18 and TRBJ1-1; D is unclear. Trimming removed 3 bases from V and 2 bases from J, with 10 bases in between. CDR1 KGHSH and CDR2 LQKENI come from the germline V gene. The CDR3 length is 14 residues. The CDR3 region is CASSPPGTNTEAFF. The CDR3 nucleotides read TGTGCCAGCTCACCCCCCGGTACTAACACTGAAGCTTTCTTT. Drawing the rest from reference TRBV18 and TRBJ1-1, the complete variable domain is NAGVMQNPRHLVRRRGQEARLRCSPMKGHSHVYWYRQLPEEGLKFMVYLQKENIIDESGMPKERFSAEFPKEGPSILRIQQVVRGDSAAYFCASSPPGTNTEAFFGQGTRLTVV.

The chain joins TRBV14 to TRBJ2-2, with 10 bases lining up with TRBD2. J gave up 3 bases and V 3 bases, and 7 bases lay outside the gene matches. Germline V lookup: CDR1 SGHDN, CDR2 FVKESK. There are 17 residues in the CDR3. The CDR3: CASSHSGGSLYTGELFF. The CDR3 DNA is TGTGCCAGCAGCCATAGCGGGGGGTCCCTCTACACCGGGGAGCTGTTTTTT.

The chain combines TRBV5-1 with TRBJ1-1, with TRBD1 identical over 9 bases. Germline CDR1 is SGHRS and CDR2 is YFSETQ. The CDR3 is 14 amino acids. V lost 3 bases and J lost 2; bases outside the gene matches: 2. CDR3 region: CASSWTGDNTEAFF. CDR3 sequence (DNA): TGCGCCAGCAGCTGGACAGGGGACAACACTGAAGCTTTCTTT.

The genes are TRBV28 and TRBJ2-5; TRBD2 aligns across 11 bases. CDR1 is MDHEN and CDR2 is SYDVKM in the germline V gene. The V gene end was trimmed by 6 bases and the J gene end by 2 bases; junction bases not matched to a gene: 8. The CDR3 contains 16 residues. CDR3 DNA: TGTGCCAGCAGCCGTGCCGGGACTAGCGGTCAAGAGACCCAGTACTTC. It yields the protein CASSRAGTSGQETQYF.

The chain couples TRBV19 to TRBJ2-1; 9 bases align to TRBD1. After removal of 3 bases from V and 3 bases from J, the junction contained 6 bases not matched to a gene. CDR3 size: 16 residues. Germline CDR1 and CDR2: LNHDA and SQIVND (reference sequence). CDR3 coding DNA: TGTGCCAGTAGTATTAGGACAGGGGTTAGCTACAATGAGCAGTTCTTC. Its protein product is CASSIRTGVSYNEQFF.